This is a list of T cell receptor beta chains from one sample in a study of T cell responses to AZD1222 COVID-19 vaccine. Assay: immunoSEQ multiplex PCR; the TCRdb copy retains only in-frame clones and omits some. Found here are 180,000 or so clones, around nine tenths of them singletons; the top ten hold more than 7%. This specimen was peripheral blood, taken on day 0 of AZD1222 vaccination. Receptors were obtained from an adult in good health. Both conserved end residues are part of each CDR3. The order of the fields is clone size, J gene, V gene, D gene, CDR3 DNA, CDR3 protein. D genes are given only for firm matches. Part of the rows lack a size; the others show once, few, many or a class for expanded clones.

- | TRBJ1-2 | TRBV15 | - | TGTGCCACCAGCAGAGTCGGGGGAGACTATGGCTACACCTTC | CATSRVGGDYGYTF
- | TRBJ2-2 | TRBV28 | - | TGTGCCAGCAGTTTGGGCACGGAGGGCACCGGGGAGCTGTTTTTT | CASSLGTEGTGELFF
- | TRBJ2-7 | TRBV18 | TRBD1 | TGTGCCAGCTCACCCGGACAGGGGTGGAAGGAACAGCTTTACGAGCAGTACTTC | CASSPGQGWKEQLYEQYF
- | TRBJ1-3 | TRBV6-6 | - | TGTGCCAGCAGTTACCCGCCGCAAGCTTCTGGAAACACCATATATTTT | CASSYPPQASGNTIYF
- | TRBJ2-1 | TRBV3-1/TRBV3-2 | - | TGTGCCAGCAGCCAGGCGGGGGCCCCCTCCTACAATGAGCAGTTCTTC | CASSQAGAPSYNEQFF
- | TRBJ1-5 | TRBV9 | - | TGTGCCAGCAGCATGTCCCCGGGGGAGGCTCAGCCCCAGCATTTT | CASSMSPGEAQPQHF
- | TRBJ1-5 | TRBV7-9 | TRBD1 | TGTGCCAGCGGGACAGGGGCGACCAATCAGCCCCAGCATTTT | CASGTGATNQPQHF
- | TRBJ1-1 | TRBV11-2 | TRBD1 | TGTGCCAGCAGCTTTGACAGGGGCGGATTGAACACTGAAGCTTTCTTT | CASSFDRGGLNTEAFF
- | TRBJ2-1 | TRBV19 | - | TGTGCCACCGAGGCCCCCCTATACAATGAGCAGTTCTTC | CATEAPLYNEQFF
- | TRBJ2-1 | TRBV30 | - | TGTGCCTGGCAGTTAGGAAATTTCGTCGGCGGGGCCTCCTACAATGAGCAGTTCTTC | CAWQLGNFVGGASYNEQFF
- | TRBJ2-1 | TRBV7-4 | TRBD2 | TGTGCCGGCTACCCCGGGACTAGCGGGGGGGCCACCTACAATGAGCAGTTCTTC | CAGYPGTSGGATYNEQFF
- | TRBJ1-5 | TRBV19 | - | TGTGCCAGTAGTAAGTTCGCGGCAGGCGGTCGCAATCAGCCCCAGCATTTT | CASSKFAAGGRNQPQHF
- | TRBJ2-1 | TRBV7-6 | - | TGTGCCAGCAGCTGGCCTCGGGACAATTACAATGAGCAGTTCTTC | CASSWPRDNYNEQFF
- | TRBJ2-2 | TRBV7-9 | - | TGTGCCAGCAGCCCTACATTTAACACCGGGGAGCTGTTTTTT | CASSPTFNTGELFF
- | TRBJ1-1 | TRBV4-2 | - | TGTGCCAGCAGCCAAGAGGAGACCTTGGACACTGAAGCTTTCTTT | CASSQEETLDTEAFF
- | TRBJ2-7 | TRBV30 | - | TGTGCCTGGAGTGGGCGGCCCTACGAGCAGTACTTC | CAWSGRPYEQYF
once | TRBJ1-2 | TRBV18 | - | TGTGCCAGCTCAGATAGAGCTAACTATGGCTACACCTTC | CASSDRANYGYTF
- | TRBJ2-3 | TRBV7-3 | TRBD1 | TGTGCCAGCAGCAACAGGGGAGGCACAGATACGCAGTATTTT | CASSNRGGTDTQYF
- | TRBJ2-2 | TRBV6-1 | TRBD2 | TGTGCCAGCAGTGAAAAGGCGGGGGTGTGGTGGAACACCGGGGAGCTGTTTTTT | CASSEKAGVWWNTGELFF
- | TRBJ1-2 | TRBV5-1 | TRBD1 | TGCGCCAGCAGCGCTGAGACAGGGGAAAACTATGGCTACACCTTC | CASSAETGENYGYTF
- | TRBJ1-1 | TRBV14 | - | TGTGCCAGCAGCATCCGAGATCAGGGTCGGGGGAACACTGAAGCTTTCTTT | CASSIRDQGRGNTEAFF
- | TRBJ1-1 | TRBV12-3/TRBV12-4 | TRBD1 | TGTGCCAGCACGAGGGGGCGAACTGAAGCTTTCTTT | CASTRGRTEAFF
- | TRBJ2-6 | TRBV6-5 | - | TGTGCCAGCCGTACGGGGGCCAACGTCCTGACTTTC | CASRTGANVLTF
- | TRBJ2-3 | TRBV6-4 | TRBD2 | TGTGCCAGCAGTGAAGGGCGGGGGGGCACAGATACGCAGTATTTT | CASSEGRGGTDTQYF
- | TRBJ1-5 | TRBV18 | TRBD1 | TGTGCCAGCTCACCAAGCGGGACAGCTCTGAAGTCCCAGCATTTT | CASSPSGTALKSQHF
once | TRBJ2-7 | TRBV6-2/TRBV6-3 | TRBD1 | TGTGCCAGCAGTTACCGAAACAGGGGCGAGCAGTACTTC | CASSYRNRGEQYF
once | TRBJ2-7 | TRBV6-5 | TRBD2 | TGTGCCAGCAGTTACCGAGGACTAGCGGGAGAGCAGTACTTC | CASSYRGLAGEQYF
- | TRBJ1-6 | TRBV28 | - | TGTGCCAGCACCCTGCCCCAGGGTCATAATTCACCCCTCCACTTT | CASTLPQGHNSPLHF
- | TRBJ2-2 | TRBV30 | - | TGTGCCTGGAGTGCCGGTCCTAAGGCGCTGTTTTTT | CAWSAGPKALFF
- | TRBJ2-7 | TRBV7-2 | TRBD2 | TGTGCCAGCAGCCCGGGACTAGCGGTGAATTACCCCTACGAGCAGTACTTC | CASSPGLAVNYPYEQYF
- | TRBJ2-1 | TRBV12-3/TRBV12-4 | - | TGTGCCAGCAGTTTCCTGCGGAATGAGCAGTTCTTC | CASSFLRNEQFF
- | TRBJ1-1 | TRBV7-9 | TRBD1 | TGTGCCAGCAGCAGCCGGGACAGGGGATTGTCTGAAGCTTTCTTT | CASSSRDRGLSEAFF
few | TRBJ1-6 | TRBV9 | - | TGTGCCAGCAGCGTCGGAGACAGGTTCGTCTATTCACCCCTCCACTTT | CASSVGDRFVYSPLHF
- | TRBJ2-1 | TRBV5-1 | TRBD2 | TGCGCCAGCAGCTTGGCGACAGCGGGGGTGGGTTGGAATGAGCAGTTCTTC | CASSLATAGVGWNEQFF
- | TRBJ1-2 | TRBV19 | - | TGTGCCAGTAAGGGTATAAGGGCCTATGGCTACACCTTC | CASKGIRAYGYTF
few | TRBJ1-5 | TRBV28 | - | TGTGCCACTAATACCAGAGAGAGCAATCAGCCCCAGCATTTT | CATNTRESNQPQHF
- | TRBJ2-7 | TRBV19 | TRBD1 | TGTGCCAGTTCCAACTTCGACAGGGAAAGTAGCGAGCAGTACTTC | CASSNFDRESSEQYF
- | TRBJ2-3 | TRBV27 | TRBD2 | TGTGCCAGCAGTCTAACTAGCGGGGGGTACGATACGCAGTATTTT | CASSLTSGGYDTQYF
- | TRBJ1-4 | TRBV5-6 | - | TGTGCCAGCACCGGCTGGGGGGAAAAACTGTTTTTT | CASTGWGEKLFF
- | TRBJ1-1 | TRBV28 | TRBD1 | TGTGCCAGCAGTCCTGGGGGACAGGGGTTGAACACTGAAGCTTTCTTT | CASSPGGQGLNTEAFF
- | TRBJ2-7 | TRBV6-5 | TRBD1 | TGTGCCAGCAGATCCAGGGACAGGGCTCCCTACGAGCAGTACTTC | CASRSRDRAPYEQYF
- | TRBJ2-1 | TRBV12-3/TRBV12-4 | TRBD2 | TGTGCCAGCAGTCCGCGACTAGCGGAGCAGTTCTTC | CASSPRLAEQFF
- | TRBJ1-6 | TRBV9 | - | TGTGCCAGCAGCCCTGGATGGAGCTCCTATAATTCACCCCTCCACTTT | CASSPGWSSYNSPLHF
- | TRBJ2-7 | TRBV27 | - | TGTGCCAGCAGTTTAGAAAGCAGATCCCCCTACGAGCAGTACTTC | CASSLESRSPYEQYF
once | TRBJ1-5 | TRBV24-1 | - | TGTGCCACCAGTCAAGGTCTGTGGAATCAGCCCCAGCATTTT | CATSQGLWNQPQHF
- | TRBJ2-5 | TRBV19 | - | TGTGCCAGTAGTATATCAGGGGAGACCCAGTACTTC | CASSISGETQYF
- | TRBJ2-2 | TRBV28 | TRBD1 | TGTGCCAGCAGCCCACCATCCGGACAGGTTCTTGGGGAGCTGTTTTTT | CASSPPSGQVLGELFF
- | TRBJ1-5 | TRBV5-1 | - | TGCGCCAGCAGTTACGAGGGCCAGCCCCAGCATTTT | CASSYEGQPQHF
once | TRBJ1-2 | TRBV5-1 | - | TGCGCCAGCAGCTTGGCCGAGGAGGGCTATGGCTACACCTTC | CASSLAEEGYGYTF